This T cell receptor (beta chain) was recovered during a study of blood T cell repertoires in COVID-19. Whole-study context: The United States, Italy and Spain provided the acute and convalescent COVID-19 samples.

The CDR3 consists of 13 residues. CDR1 SQVTM and CDR2 ANQGSEA come from the germline V gene. V was pared by 3 bases and J by 0 bases, with 8 bases between. Each participant's cohort was designated according to participant-reported clinical history. The study counted Cohort 3 donors as recovered given two negative PCRs, clearance, or symptom resolution. In the original workflow: Estimation of nucleated cell counts relied on the amplification of reference gene primers. Produced via immunoSEQ multiplex PCR; TCRdb's table is partial and in-frame only. The V and J calls and clone size come from that table; D and trimming were worked out from the DNA. The sample carries 240,000 or so clones, about 89% recorded once.

The chain carries TRBV29-1 and TRBJ1-1, with D tentatively TRBD1 (5 bases). The sequence derives from a man aged 40-50 years who had recovered from COVID-19. Source material: PBMCs or T cells enriched from blood (not recorded which). The DNA for the CDR3 is TGCAGCGTTGACGGACAATTGAACACTGAAGCTTTCTTT. As protein: CSVDGQLNTEAFF.